This T cell receptor (beta chain) was sequenced during a study of shared T cell receptors in the human thymus. CDR1 and CDR2 from the germline V gene are LGHNA and YSLEER. CDR3 length equals 15 residues. Trimming stripped 0 bases from V and 8 bases from J, with 16 bases between. Measured with immunoSEQ multiplex PCR; TCRdb has only the in-frame clones, and not every one. The data contain roughly 68,000 clones, roughly 95% of them singletons. This TCR derives from a human donor. Sequences were obtained from thymocytes. The gene calls are TRBV4-3 and TRBJ1-2, with D maybe TRBD1 (6 bases). CDR3 DNA sequence: TGCGCCAGCAGCCAAGATAGGGGGGGCTGCGGAGGCTACACCTTC. Translating gives CASSQDRGGCGGYTF.